Presented here are 9 T cell receptor beta chains from one specimen sequenced in a study of T cell responses to AZD1222 COVID-19 vaccine. TCRdb's copy holds only in-frame clones and misses some; the assay was immunoSEQ multiplex PCR. The sample lists 150,000 to 200,000 clones, roughly nine tenths occurring once. This material consisted of peripheral blood, taken 28 days after the second dose of the MenACWY control vaccine. The receptors were gathered from an adult who received the MenACWY meningococcal vaccine as a control.

V usage is TRBV7-8 and J usage is TRBJ2-7, with TRBD2 as a possible D gene (6 bases). V was shortened by 4 bases and J by 2 bases, with 15 bases between the two germline ends. CDR3 length: 15 amino acids. Per the germline V gene, CDR1 is SGHVS and CDR2 is FQNEAQ. The CDR3 nucleotides read TGTGCCAGCAGCTCGTTTAGCGGTACGACCTACGAGCAGTACTTC. Translating gives CASSSFSGTTYEQYF.

CDR3 residues: CASSLVNSGEQFF. CDR3 nucleotide sequence: TGTGCCAGCAGCTTAGTGAATAGCGGTGAGCAGTTCTTC. This chain connects TRBV7-3 to TRBJ2-1; D may be TRBD2 (6 bases). CDR1 SGHTA and CDR2 FQGTGA come from the germline V gene. Trimming stripped 2 bases from V and 9 bases from J, with 11 bases between. CDR3 length: 13 amino acids.

The sample holds a few counts of this clone. The chain employs TRBV4-1 and TRBJ1-4, with TRBD1 matching over 8 bases. CDR1 MGHRA and CDR2 YSYEKL come from the germline V gene. V dropped 0 bases and J dropped 7; count of bases not matched to a gene: 7. The CDR3 has 16 residues. The CDR3 coding sequence is TGCGCCAGCAGCCAAGATACCGGGACAGGTGCTGAAAAACTGTTTTTT. This codes for CASSQDTGTGAEKLFF.

The chain combines TRBV4-2 with TRBJ2-1, with 7 bases lining up with TRBD2. The junction had 6 bases not matched to a gene; V was cut back by 4 bases and J by 3 bases. This CDR3 is 15 amino acids long. In germline, CDR1 is LGHNA, CDR2 YNFKEQ. In DNA, the CDR3 is TGTGCCAGCAGCCCCCAACTAGCGTTCTACAATGAGCAGTTCTTC. It specifies CASSPQLAFYNEQFF.

The chain joins TRBV5-5 to TRBJ1-1; perhaps TRBD1 as D (6 bases). Looked up from germline, CDR1 is SGHKS and CDR2 is YYEKEE (reference sequence). This CDR3 is built from 15 residues. Trimming cost V 4 bases and J 4 bases, with 17 bases left between them. The CDR3 loop is CASSNYGGRVTEAFF. The CDR3 region has the DNA TGTGCCAGCAGCAACTACGGGGGGCGAGTCACTGAAGCTTTCTTT.

The rearrangement links TRBV7-9 to TRBJ2-5; D is unclear. Trimming removed 1 base from V and 6 bases from J, with 6 bases in between. Germline CDR1 reads SEHNR; CDR2 reads FQNEAQ (reference sequence). The CDR3 totals 12 residues. The CDR3 nucleotides are TGTGCCAGCAGCTTAGACTCCCAGACCCAGTACTTC. This translates into CASSLDSQTQYF.

The V and J genes are TRBV18 and TRBJ2-1; tentatively, D is TRBD1 (6 bases). V was clipped by 6 bases and J by 10 bases, with 13 bases between them. There are 12 residues in the CDR3. Germline V gives CDR1 KGHSH, CDR2 LQKENI. CDR3 loop: CASSPTGHEQFF. DNA for the CDR3: TGTGCCAGCTCCCCAACAGGGCACGAGCAGTTCTTC.

V gene TRBV21-1 combines with J gene TRBJ1-5. TRBV21-1 is designated a pseudogene. This CDR3 comprises 12 residues. The CDR3 bases are TGTGCCAGGAGACCAGGCAATCAGCCCCAGCATTTT. This gives the protein CARRPGNQPQHF.

The chain combines TRBV5-1 with TRBJ1-4; a possible D gene is TRBD1 (6 bases). Germline V gene lookup returns CDR1 SGHRS and CDR2 YFSETQ. CDR3 length: 18 residues. V lost 4 bases and J lost 0, with 19 bases in between. This CDR3 reads CASSLRGGSGATNEKLFF. The CDR3, as DNA: TGCGCCAGCAGCCTCCGTGGGGGCTCAGGAGCAACTAATGAAAAACTGTTTTTT.